This T cell receptor beta chain is from a study of CD8 T cells in Susac syndrome. This CDR3 contains 12 residues. Trimming pared 3 bases from V and 5 bases from J, leaving 8 bases between. Germline CDR1 and CDR2: SGDLS and YYNGEE. When the RNA was reverse transcribed, random hexamers were used with an input of about 0.45 to 1 ug. With immunoSEQ multiplex PCR, TCR beta CDR3 was amplified across 54 Vbeta and 13 Jbeta. TCRdb called the immunoSEQ multiplex PCR reads again in MiXCR, with one record for every CDR3 protein. This sample has 65,000 to 75,000 distinct CDR3 sequences, with about 95% found just once.

Sequencing was performed on CD8+ T cells from PBMCs. This TCR was recovered from a human donor in good health. This chain links TRBV9 with TRBJ1-2; no clear D. CDR3 in DNA: TGTGCCAGCAGCGGGACCGAGTATGGCTACACCTTC. Protein product: CASSGTEYGYTF. Drawing the rest from reference TRBV9 and TRBJ1-2, the complete variable domain is DSGVTQTPKHLITATGQRVTLRCSPRSGDLSVYWYQQSLDQGLQFLIQYYNGEERAKGNILERFSAQQFPDLHSELNLSSLELGDSALYFCASSGTEYGYTFGSGTRLTVV.